A single sample gave rise to the 26 T cell receptor beta chains below, sequenced in a study of blood T cell repertoires in COVID-19. The method was immunoSEQ multiplex PCR; TCRdb's version includes in-frame clones alone and lacks a portion of them. The sample has 150,000 to 200,000 clones; around 81% are singletons. Sequencing was performed on peripheral blood. The source is a human donor with acute or convalescent COVID-19. The donor label of this sample is uncertain.

The V gene is TRBV7-9, the J gene TRBJ2-7, with TRBD1 matching 8 bases. The V segment lost 3 bases and the J segment 3 bases; nucleotides outside the gene matches: 4. CDR3 length: 14 residues. CDR1 and CDR2 (germline): SEHNR, FQNEAQ (reference sequence). The CDR3 loop is CASSFRQGSYEQYF. CDR3 DNA: TGTGCCAGCAGCTTTCGACAGGGGAGCTACGAGCAGTACTTC.

The chain recombines TRBV5-1 with TRBJ2-3; 7 bases agree with TRBD1. The CDR3 is 15 amino acids. Looked up from germline, CDR1 is SGHRS and CDR2 is YFSETQ. Unmatched junction bases numbered 5, after V lost 4 bases and J lost 0 bases. The CDR3 nucleotides read TGCGCCAGCAGCCAGGGACAGAGTAGCACAGATACGCAGTATTTT. This gives the protein CASSQGQSSTDTQYF.

The chain has TRBV11-2 and TRBJ1-2; no clear D. The CDR3 extends over 15 amino acids. Germline loops: CDR1 SGHAT, CDR2 FQNNGV. Trimming stripped 4 bases from V and 8 bases from J, with 20 bases between. The CDR3 loop is CASSSLRGGLVGYTF. For the CDR3, the DNA is TGTGCCAGCAGCTCCCTTCGAGGCGGCCTTGTAGGCTACACCTTC.

V is TRBV7-9 and J is TRBJ2-7; 9 positions match TRBD1. V shed 4 bases and J 5 bases; nucleotides not matched to a gene: 9. The CDR3 spans 15 residues. Germline CDR1 reads SEHNR; CDR2 reads FQNEAQ (reference sequence). This CDR3 reads CASSSPGQGTHEQYF. CDR3 nucleotide sequence: TGTGCCAGCAGCTCTCCGGGACAGGGAACCCACGAGCAGTACTTC.

V gene TRBV7-6 combines with J gene TRBJ1-1, with 9 nucleotides matching TRBD1. The CDR3 is 14 residues long. J gave up 11 bases and V 1 base, and 8 bases lay outside the gene matches. Germline-derived CDR1 and CDR2 are SGHVS and FNYEAQ. The chain's CDR3 is CASSLGDREGEAFF. CDR3 bases: TGTGCCAGCAGCTTAGGGGACAGGGAGGGGGAGGCTTTCTTT.

V usage is TRBV18 and J usage is TRBJ1-1, with D maybe TRBD1 (5 bases). V gave up 1 base and J gave up 3 bases, with 12 bases separating them. Germline V lookup: CDR1 KGHSH, CDR2 LQKENI. This CDR3 region has 15 residues. CDR3 in DNA: TGTGCCAGCTCACCACTGCAGGGTGTGTACACTGAAGCTTTCTTT. As protein: CASSPLQGVYTEAFF.

This CDR3 is CASSPQTSGILGTQYF. The CDR3, as DNA: TGTGCCAGCAGCCCTCAGACTAGCGGGATCTTAGGTACGCAGTATTTT. The chain couples TRBV3-1 (or the pseudogene TRBV3-2) to TRBJ2-3; 11 nucleotides agree with TRBD2. This CDR3 has 16 residues. Looked up from germline, CDR1 is LGHDT and CDR2 is YNNKEL (reference sequence). The V and J ends lost 4 bases and 8 bases, in that order; junction bases with no gene match: 11.

The gene calls are TRBV5-5 and TRBJ2-7, with D perhaps matching TRBD1 (6 bases). Germline CDR1 reads SGHKS; CDR2 reads YYEKEE (reference sequence). Trimming took 3 bases from V and 6 from J, leaving 13 bases between them. The CDR3 loop spans 13 amino acids. DNA for the CDR3: TGTGCCAGCAGCTCCAGGGGAAAGATCGAGCAGTACTTC. Protein sequence: CASSSRGKIEQYF. The complete variable domain, with remaining parts taken from reference TRBV5-5 and TRBJ2-7, reads DAGVTQSPTHLIKTRGQQVTLRCSPISGHKSVSWYQQVLGQGPQFIFQYYEKEERGRGNFPDRFSARQFPNYSSELNVNALLLGDSALYLCASSSRGKIEQYFGPGTRLTVT.

The sample holds one count of this clone. The chain uses TRBV11-2 and TRBJ2-7, with D perhaps matching TRBD1 (5 bases). Looked up from germline, CDR1 is SGHAT and CDR2 is FQNNGV. Trimming shortened V by 0 bases and J by 4 bases, and 7 bases separated the two germline ends. The length of the CDR3 is 13 residues. This CDR3 is CASSLDYRYEQYF. The CDR3 coding sequence is TGTGCCAGCAGCTTAGATTACAGGTACGAGCAGTACTTC.

The rearrangement joins TRBV7-3 to TRBJ1-2, with D tentatively TRBD1 (5 bases). Germline CDR1 and CDR2: SGHTA and FQGTGA. The length of the CDR3 is 12 residues. Trimming stripped 2 bases from V and 5 bases from J, with 6 bases between. The CDR3, as DNA: TGTGCCAGCAGCTTACAGGGATATGGCTACACCTTC. It yields the protein CASSLQGYGYTF. Based on the CDR3 plus reference TRBV7-3 and TRBJ1-2, the full variable domain is GAGVSQTPSNKVTEKGKYVELRCDPISGHTALYWYRQSLGQGPEFLIYFQGTGAADDSGLPNDRFFAVRPEGSVSTLKIQRTERGDSAVYLCASSLQGYGYTFGSGTRLTVV.

This clone was counted once. The chain links TRBV2 to TRBJ1-1, with 7 nucleotides matching TRBD1. This CDR3 is 15 amino acids long. The junction had 7 bases not matched to a gene; V was cut back by 6 bases and J by 0 bases. Germline CDR1 reads SNHLY; CDR2 reads FYNNEI. The CDR3 here is CASRRGDSLNTEAFF. CDR3 coding DNA: TGTGCCAGCAGACGCGGGGACAGCTTGAACACTGAAGCTTTCTTT.

This clone appeared a few times. The J gene is TRBJ2-2, the V gene TRBV11-2, with TRBD1 identical over 11 bases. CDR3 length: 16 residues. Germline-derived CDR1 and CDR2 are SGHAT and FQNNGV. V was clipped by 4 bases and J by 5 bases; unmatched bases: 6. CDR3 in amino acids: CASSSYGTGGTGELFF. Written as DNA, the CDR3 is TGTGCCAGCAGCTCGTATGGGACAGGGGGAACCGGGGAGCTGTTTTTT.

This CDR3 is CASSEDMGGSYEQYF. The CDR3 bases are TGTGCCAGCAGTGAAGACATGGGGGGTTCCTACGAGCAGTACTTC. This chain joins TRBV2 and TRBJ2-7, with D possibly matching TRBD2 (6 bases). The germline V gene encodes CDR1 SNHLY and CDR2 FYNNEI. V was clipped by 1 base and J by 1 base, with 11 bases between them. CDR3 length equals 15 residues.

This clone was seen a handful of times. The gene calls are TRBV19 and TRBJ2-3; D gene unclear. Germline assignment: CDR1 LNHDA and CDR2 SQIVND (reference sequence). CDR3 length: 14 amino acids. V was shortened by 5 bases and J by 0 bases, with 9 bases between the two germline ends. CDR3 coding DNA: TGTGCCAGTAGTGCGTCCGGGAGCACAGATACGCAGTATTTT. This encodes CASSASGSTDTQYF.

The chain combines TRBV12-3 or TRBV12-4 with TRBJ1-4; possible D gene TRBD1, 5 bases. This CDR3 contains 13 residues. V was shortened by 2 bases and J by 8 bases, with 9 bases between the two germline ends. The CDR3 sequence is CASSLMGGEKLFF. The CDR3 DNA reads as TGTGCCAGCAGTTTAATGGGGGGGGAAAAACTGTTTTTT.

CDR3 protein: CAHGLAGGRRDTQYF. The CDR3 nucleotides are TGTGCCCACGGGCTAGCGGGGGGGAGGAGAGATACGCAGTATTTT. The V and J genes are TRBV30 and TRBJ2-3, with 12 nucleotides matching TRBD2. The CDR3 runs 15 residues. Germline loops: CDR1 GTSNPN, CDR2 SVGIG (reference sequence). V was clipped by 8 bases and J by 5 bases; unmatched bases: 11.

The CDR3 coding sequence is TGTGCCAGCAGCCGACCGGGACTAGCGGGCCAGAGGGGTACCTACGAGCAGTACTTC. Its translation is CASSRPGLAGQRGTYEQYF. The chain employs TRBV3-1 (or the pseudogene TRBV3-2) and TRBJ2-7, with 12 bases fitting TRBD2. The germline V gene has CDR1 LGHDT and CDR2 YNNKEL (reference sequence). The CDR3 consists of 19 residues. The junction had 15 bases not matched to a gene; V was cut back by 4 bases and J by 2 bases.

This chain connects TRBV29-1 to TRBJ2-7; the D gene is possibly TRBD1 (5 bases). The CDR3 totals 14 residues. V lost 4 bases and J lost 4, with 17 bases in between. CDR1 and CDR2 from the germline V gene are SQVTM and ANQGSEA. This CDR3 reads CSVAGQSIVYEQYF. CDR3 DNA: TGCAGCGTTGCAGGGCAGTCAATTGTGTACGAGCAGTACTTC.

This clone was recorded once. This rearrangement joins TRBV19 to TRBJ2-5, with TRBD1 matching over 7 bases. Germline CDR1 reads LNHDA; CDR2 reads SQIVND (reference sequence). This CDR3 contains 14 residues. V gave up 4 bases and J gave up 5 bases; unmatched junction bases: 7. CDR3 sequence: CASSTGGSLETQYF. For the CDR3, the DNA is TGTGCCAGTAGTACAGGGGGTTCGTTGGAGACCCAGTACTTC.

The V call is TRBV2, the J call TRBJ1-5; 7 bases line up with TRBD1. Germline V CDR1 and CDR2: SNHLY, FYNNEI. With 3 bases clipped from V and 4 bases from J, the junction kept 3 bases outside the gene matches. The CDR3 consists of 14 residues. As DNA, the CDR3 is TGTGCCAGCAGTGATGGCAGGGGGAATCAGCCCCAGCATTTT. Amino acid sequence: CASSDGRGNQPQHF.

This chain links TRBV2 with TRBJ2-5; tentatively, D is TRBD1 (5 bases). V was shortened by 6 bases and J by 7 bases, with 15 bases between the two germline ends. The CDR3 loop spans 13 amino acids. Per the germline V gene, CDR1 is SNHLY and CDR2 is FYNNEI. Here the CDR3 DNA reads TGTGCCAGCAGACCAGACAGTGGGGTGACCCAGTACTTC. Protein product: CASRPDSGVTQYF.

The V call is TRBV18, the J call TRBJ2-1; TRBD2 agrees at 8 bases. V shed 1 base and J 0 bases; nucleotides not matched to a gene: 11. This CDR3 has 19 residues. From germline, CDR1 is KGHSH and CDR2 LQKENI. In DNA, the CDR3 is TGTGCCAGCTCACCACTGGCGGGAGGCTTCGCGAGCTCCTACAATGAGCAGTTCTTC. This gives the protein CASSPLAGGFASSYNEQFF.

The J gene is TRBJ2-3, the V gene TRBV7-9; TRBD2 matches at 16 bases. This CDR3 region has 17 residues. The trim removed 5 bases at V and 4 bases at J, leaving 6 bases unmatched. Germline assignment: CDR1 SEHNR and CDR2 FQNEAQ (reference sequence). This chain's CDR3 is CASSRGLAGGRSDTQYF. Here the CDR3 DNA reads TGTGCCAGCAGCAGGGGACTAGCGGGAGGGCGGTCAGATACGCAGTATTTT.

This clone appeared a single time. This chain links TRBV11-2 with TRBJ1-2; 12 positions match TRBD1. CDR3 length: 16 residues. Unmatched junction bases numbered 9, after V lost 6 bases and J lost 4 bases. The germline V gene encodes CDR1 SGHAT and CDR2 FQNNGV. In DNA form, the CDR3 reads TGTGCCAGCAGTCGCTCGGGACAGGGGGCAACCTATGGCTACACCTTC. It translates to CASSRSGQGATYGYTF.

The chain recombines TRBV25-1 with TRBJ1-4; 7 bases line up with TRBD1. Looked up from germline, CDR1 is MGHDK and CDR2 is SYGVNS. Unmatched junction bases numbered 9, after V lost 3 bases and J lost 8 bases. CDR3 length: 15 residues. CDR3 coding DNA: TGTGCCAGCAGTGACGAGACAGGGATTAAGGAAAAACTGTTTTTT. It codes for CASSDETGIKEKLFF.

The gene calls are TRBV10-1 and TRBJ2-5; tentatively, D is TRBD2 (5 bases). V lost 3 bases to trimming and J lost 1 base, with 9 bases between them. From germline, CDR1 is WNHNN and CDR2 SYGVQD (reference sequence). CDR3 length equals 14 residues. CDR3 sequence reads: CASSDGGPQETQYF. The CDR3 region has the DNA TGCGCCAGCAGTGACGGAGGACCCCAAGAGACCCAGTACTTC.